The 9 T cell receptor beta chains below all came from one sample that was sequenced in a study of OX40 agonist ivuxolimab in advanced cancers. Here immunoSEQ multiplex PCR was the method, and the copy in TCRdb shows in-frame clones only, minus some. The repertoire holds about 40,000 clones, more than 75% seen once, with approximately 16% in the top ten. The material sequenced was CD4+ or CD8+ T cells sorted from blood, taken in a trial of the OX40 agonist ivuxolimab. These receptors were collected from an adult with an advanced solid tumor such as melanoma, head and neck, liver or kidney cancer.

This clone has more than one count but fewer than ten. V is TRBV7-3 and J is TRBJ1-1; D not resolved. Looked up from germline, CDR1 is SGHTA and CDR2 is FQGTGA. CDR3 size: 14 residues. Trimming pared 2 bases from V and 1 base from J, leaving 8 bases between. CDR3 DNA: TGTGCCAGCAGCTTAGACGTAACGAACACTGAAGCTTTCTTT. Its protein is CASSLDVTNTEAFF.

J is TRBJ1-1 and V is TRBV5-6; 8 bases map to TRBD1. The V gene's germline CDR1 is SGHDT and CDR2 YYEEEE. The V and J ends lost 3 bases and 3 bases, in that order; junction bases with no gene match: 1. The CDR3 covers 13 residues. CDR3 sequence: CASSSTGDTEAFF. In DNA form, the CDR3 reads TGTGCCAGCAGCTCGACAGGGGACACTGAAGCTTTCTTT.

The gene calls are TRBV27 and TRBJ1-4, with a possible D match to TRBD1 (5 bases). Trimming pared 6 bases from V and 4 bases from J, leaving 12 bases between. There are 14 residues in the CDR3. The germline V gene encodes CDR1 MNHEY and CDR2 SMNVEV (reference sequence). Here the CDR3 reads CASRGLGLNEKLFF. The CDR3, as DNA: TGTGCCAGCAGGGGACTGGGGCTTAATGAAAAACTGTTTTTT.

V gene TRBV2 combines with J gene TRBJ2-7, with D possibly being TRBD2 (5 bases). With 1 base removed from V and 7 bases from J, the gap between germline ends came to 8 bases. Germline-derived CDR1 and CDR2 are SNHLY and FYNNEI. The CDR3 covers 12 residues. The DNA for the CDR3 is TGTGCCAGCAGTGAAGAATCGGGGGAGCAGTACTTC. It yields the protein CASSEESGEQYF.

The rearrangement uses TRBV27 and TRBJ1-1; maybe TRBD1 (5 bases). This CDR3 contains 12 residues. V was trimmed by 6 bases and J by 4 bases, leaving 9 bases between them. Looked up from germline, CDR1 is MNHEY and CDR2 is SMNVEV (reference sequence). Here the CDR3 DNA reads TGTGCCAGCAGCCCCGGGGGCACTGAAGCTTTCTTT. It encodes CASSPGGTEAFF.

The J gene is TRBJ2-7, the V gene TRBV7-9; 7 nucleotides align to TRBD1. Germline V gene lookup returns CDR1 SEHNR and CDR2 FQNEAQ (reference sequence). J lost 3 bases, V lost 4 bases, and 6 bases had no gene match. This CDR3 spans 14 amino acids. CDR3 DNA sequence: TGTGCCAGCAGCTCCGGACAGGTCTACTACGAGCAGTACTTC. This sequence encodes CASSSGQVYYEQYF.

The J gene is TRBJ1-2, the V gene TRBV9; 8 positions agree with TRBD1. This CDR3 comprises 14 residues. The ends lost 0 bases at V and 3 bases at J; junction bases unmatched: 1. From germline, CDR1 is SGDLS and CDR2 YYNGEE. In DNA form, the CDR3 reads TGTGCCAGCAGCGTAGACAGGGGGGACTATGGCTACACCTTC. Its protein product is CASSVDRGDYGYTF.

The chain carries TRBV11-2 and TRBJ1-1, with D tentatively TRBD1 (5 bases). The ends were cut back, 3 bases at V and 4 bases at J, with 21 bases in the middle. This CDR3 contains 17 residues. Germline loops: CDR1 SGHAT, CDR2 FQNNGV. CDR3 sequence reads: CASSFSGPHAEGTEAFF. CDR3 coding DNA: TGTGCCAGCAGCTTTTCGGGGCCCCACGCGGAGGGCACTGAAGCTTTCTTT.

This clone was counted once. V usage is TRBV6-5 and J usage is TRBJ2-2, with D hard to call. Germline V CDR1 and CDR2: MNHEY, SVGAGI. The CDR3 consists of 14 residues. Trimming left V 4 bases short and J 4 bases short, with 10 bases between. The CDR3 protein is CASSFNSPTGELFF. CDR3 coding DNA: TGTGCCAGCAGTTTTAACAGCCCCACCGGGGAGCTGTTTTTT.